Shown below are 23 T cell receptor beta chains from a single sample sequenced in a study of blood T cell repertoires in COVID-19. TCRdb keeps only in-frame clones here, not all; method: immunoSEQ multiplex PCR. The table lists over 400,000 clones, about 85% of them singletons, with approximately 8% in the top ten. The sequencing input was PBMCs or T cells enriched from blood (not recorded which). These receptors originate from a woman aged 60-70 years who had recovered from COVID-19.

V usage is TRBV29-1 and J usage is TRBJ2-1, with TRBD2 matching over 8 bases. The CDR3 length is 13 residues. Germline CDR1 reads SQVTM; CDR2 reads ANQGSEA. V trimming: 6 bases; J trimming: 7 bases; junction bases outside the gene matches: 8. The CDR3 here is CSVSGGGVNEQFF. CDR3 sequence (DNA): TGCAGCGTCTCGGGGGGGGGAGTGAATGAGCAGTTCTTC.

The rearrangement joins TRBV6-4 to TRBJ2-7; tentative D call: TRBD2 (6 bases). CDR3 size: 14 residues. From germline, CDR1 is MRHNA and CDR2 SNTAGT. Trimming stripped 8 bases from V and 0 bases from J, with 14 bases between. The CDR3 loop reads CASLAGQDSYEQYV. The CDR3 DNA sequence: TGTGCCAGCCTGGCGGGGCAGGACTCCTACGAGCAGTACGTC.

The V gene is TRBV2, the J gene TRBJ2-7, with a possible D match to TRBD2 (5 bases). Germline-derived CDR1 and CDR2 are SNHLY and FYNNEI. CDR3 length equals 16 residues. V lost 4 bases and J lost 2, with 18 bases in between. The CDR3 protein is CASSAGLAGSPYEQYV. As DNA, the CDR3 is TGTGCCAGCAGTGCTGGGCTTGCGGGTTCCCCCTACGAGCAGTACGTC.

The chain links TRBV6-5 to TRBJ1-3; D uncertain. V lost 0 bases, J lost 4 bases, and 4 bases lay in between. CDR1 is MNHEY, CDR2 SVGAGI, per germline. The CDR3 spans 13 residues. CDR3 bases: TGTGCCAGCAGTTACTCGTCGGGAAACACCATATATTTT. This sequence encodes CASSYSSGNTIYF.

The chain recombines TRBV2 with TRBJ2-1, with D possibly being TRBD2 (6 bases). Per the germline V gene, CDR1 is SNHLY and CDR2 is FYNNEI. The V gene lost 4 bases and the J gene lost 6 bases, with 13 bases spanning the gap. This CDR3 comprises 14 residues. The CDR3 region is CASSAGTPGNEQFF. The CDR3 nucleotides read TGTGCCAGCAGTGCGGGGACTCCGGGCAATGAGCAGTTCTTC.

This rearrangement joins TRBV30 to TRBJ2-2, with TRBD1 as a possible D gene (6 bases). Trimming removed 2 bases from V and 0 bases from J, with 7 bases in between. This CDR3 contains 14 residues. Germline CDR1 reads GTSNPN; CDR2 reads SVGIG (reference sequence). The DNA of the CDR3 is TGTGCCTGGAGTAGGACAGCGAACACCGGGGAGCTGTTTTTT. It codes for CAWSRTANTGELFF.

The V and J genes are TRBV5-5 and TRBJ2-2, with unresolved D. CDR3 length equals 13 residues. Germline lookup yields CDR1 SGHKS and CDR2 YYEKEE (reference sequence). V was shortened by 4 bases and J by 1 base, with 5 bases between the two germline ends. As DNA, the CDR3 is TGTGCCAGCAGCCTCTTGAACACCGGGGAGCTGTTTTTT. Translated: CASSLLNTGELFF.

The gene calls are TRBV24-1 and TRBJ2-2; no clear D. Germline V CDR1 and CDR2: KGHDR, SFDVKD. V lost 0 bases and J 5 bases, leaving 9 bases between the germline ends. CDR3 length: 15 residues. The CDR3 nucleotides read TGTGCCACCAGTGATTTGCGGCAGGCAACCGGGGAGCTGTTTTTT. It codes for CATSDLRQATGELFF.

The chain uses TRBV11-3 and TRBJ2-1, with D possibly TRBD2 on 7 matching bases. Germline V gene data show CDR1 as SGHNT and CDR2 as YENEEA. The V gene lost 8 bases and the J gene lost 1 base, with 15 bases spanning the gap. The CDR3 runs to 15 residues. For the CDR3, the DNA is TGTGCCAGCTGGGGGGGCGATGGATCCTACAATGAGCAGTTCTTC. Protein product: CASWGGDGSYNEQFF.

This CDR3 is CASSLGTGANTDTQYF. For the CDR3, the DNA is TGCGCCAGCAGCTTGGGGACAGGGGCGAACACAGATACGCAGTATTTT. The rearrangement uses TRBV5-1 and TRBJ2-3; 9 bases are a match to TRBD1. Germline lookup yields CDR1 SGHRS and CDR2 YFSETQ. The CDR3 extends over 16 amino acids. V lost 0 bases to trimming and J lost 2 bases; unmatched junction nucleotides: 4.

The J gene is TRBJ2-3, the V gene TRBV7-8; perhaps TRBD1 as D (6 bases). The V end lost 6 bases, the J end lost 0 bases, and 19 bases lay between the germline ends. Germline-derived CDR1 and CDR2 are SGHVS and FQNEAQ. The CDR3 runs 17 residues. This CDR3 is CASRGSRVGASTDTQYF. The CDR3 bases are TGTGCCAGCAGAGGTTCCAGGGTGGGGGCTAGCACAGATACGCAGTATTTT.

The CDR3 loop is CASSPRGESGYTF. The CDR3, as DNA: TGTGCCAGCAGCCCCAGGGGCGAGAGTGGCTACACCTTC. The rearrangement joins TRBV3-1 (or the pseudogene TRBV3-2) to TRBJ1-2; possible D gene TRBD1, 6 bases. The V end lost 4 bases, the J end lost 7 bases, and 13 bases lay between the germline ends. CDR1 is LGHDT, CDR2 YNNKEL, per germline (reference sequence). The CDR3 covers 13 residues.

This chain's CDR3 is CASSPWEGGEQYV. CDR3 DNA sequence: TGTGCCAGCTCCCCCTGGGAGGGGGGAGAGCAGTACGTC. This chain uses TRBV18 with TRBJ2-7, with D possibly being TRBD2 (7 bases). Trimming removed 6 bases at V and 7 bases at J, with 16 bases between. The CDR3 loop spans 13 amino acids. The germline gives CDR1 KGHSH, CDR2 LQKENI.

The J gene is TRBJ2-1, the V gene TRBV3-1 (or the pseudogene TRBV3-2); the D gene is possibly TRBD1 (5 bases). The V end lost 1 base, the J end lost 3 bases, and 7 bases lay between the germline ends. Germline assignment: CDR1 LGHDT and CDR2 YNNKEL (reference sequence). This CDR3 has 14 amino acids. CDR3 sequence reads: CASSQVTGYNEQFF. CDR3 bases: TGTGCCAGCAGCCAAGTCACAGGCTACAATGAGCAGTTCTTC.

This chain links TRBV30 with TRBJ1-4, with 7 bases fitting TRBD1. The germline V gene has CDR1 GTSNPN and CDR2 SVGIG (reference sequence). The CDR3 spans 17 residues. J lost 2 bases, V lost 0 bases, and 9 bases had no gene match. CDR3 loop: CAWSVGQETGTNEKLFF. The CDR3 DNA reads as TGTGCCTGGAGTGTAGGCCAAGAGACAGGGACTAATGAAAAACTGTTTTTT.

The chain combines TRBV24-1 with TRBJ1-5; D is possibly TRBD1 (5 bases). V lost 12 bases to trimming and J lost 3 bases, with 17 bases between them. CDR1 and CDR2 (germline): KGHDR, SFDVKD. This CDR3 is built from 14 residues. DNA of the CDR3: TGTGCCTCCCCCAGGGTCACCTCCAATCAGCCCCAGCATTTT. Amino acid sequence: CASPRVTSNQPQHF.

The CDR3 DNA follows: TGTGCCAGTACGGGACACCAAGCTAACTATGGCTACACCTTC. Translated, it gives CASTGHQANYGYTF. The chain carries TRBV19 and TRBJ1-2; weak D call: TRBD1 (6 bases). Germline V gives CDR1 LNHDA, CDR2 SQIVND (reference sequence). Trimming removed 7 bases at V and 0 bases at J, with 12 bases between. The CDR3 is 14 amino acids.

This clone has just a few counts. This chain connects TRBV12-3 or TRBV12-4 to TRBJ1-1, with TRBD1 as a possible D gene (5 bases). This CDR3 has 13 residues. V was shortened by 7 bases and J by 1 base, with 10 bases between the two germline ends. CDR3 loop: CASMRRGNTEAFF. CDR3 in DNA: TGTGCCAGCATGAGAAGGGGGAACACTGAAGCTTTCTTT.

J is TRBJ2-2 and V is TRBV19, with TRBD2 matching over 11 bases. This CDR3 contains 15 residues. J was trimmed by 3 bases and V by 4 bases; bases with no gene match: 1. Looked up from germline, CDR1 is LNHDA and CDR2 is SQIVND (reference sequence). The CDR3 is CASSTSGGYTGELFF. As DNA, the CDR3 is TGTGCCAGTAGTACTAGCGGGGGGTACACCGGGGAGCTGTTTTTT.

In regard to this clone: Other DNA sequences in this sample translate to the same CDR3. The V and J genes are TRBV12-3 or TRBV12-4 and TRBJ1-5; D might be TRBD1 (6 bases). This CDR3 contains 13 residues. V lost 4 bases and J lost 7, with 11 bases in between. The CDR3 here is CASSWTEGQPQHF. DNA of the CDR3: TGTGCCAGCAGTTGGACAGAGGGACAGCCCCAGCATTTT.

The chain recombines TRBV20-1 with TRBJ2-6; D is undetermined. CDR3 length: 11 residues. CDR1 and CDR2 from the germline V gene are DFQATT and SNEGSKA (reference sequence). Trimming removed 5 bases at V and 4 bases at J, with 3 bases between. CDR3 bases: TGCAGTGCTTCAGGGGCCAACGTCCTGACTTTC. As protein: CSASGANVLTF.

As concerns this clone: One junction end disagrees with the germline gene, perhaps due to a read error. The rearrangement links TRBV4-2 to TRBJ2-7, with 8 nucleotides matching TRBD2. Per germline, CDR1 LGHNA and CDR2 YNFKEQ. This CDR3 has 15 residues. The chain's CDR3 is CASSKERGPPYEQYF. DNA for the CDR3: TGTGCCAGCAGCAAAGAGCGGGGGCCGCCCTACGAGCAGTACTTC.

The chain employs TRBV6-1 and TRBJ1-1; D might be TRBD1 (5 bases). Deletions cut 0 bases from V and 4 bases from J, with 9 bases between. Germline V gene data show CDR1 as MNHNS and CDR2 as SASEGT. CDR3 size: 14 residues. In DNA form, the CDR3 reads TGTGCCAGCAGTGAAGCAGTAAGGGGCACTGAAGCTTTCTTT. Translation: CASSEAVRGTEAFF.